This T cell receptor beta chain was captured in a study of cytomegalovirus exposure and HLA in healthy donors. PCR was performed using 60 Vbeta and 13 Jbeta primers. Clones were sequenced by immunoSEQ multiplex PCR, and TCRdb holds only the in-frame ones, with some missing. Found here are 150,000 to 200,000 clones, just over 75% of them singletons; the top ten hold about 1.9%. This CDR3 spans 15 amino acids. Trimming stripped 0 bases from V and 6 bases from J, with 11 bases between. Germline CDR1 is LGHNA and CDR2 is YSLEER. The chain joins TRBV4-3 to TRBJ1-4; D gene uncertain. This TCR was sampled from a woman between 25 and 40 years old in good health and CMV-seropositive. Sequenced input: PBMCs. CDR3 region: CASSQEWGGHEKLFF. In DNA, the CDR3 is TGCGCCAGCAGCCAAGAATGGGGAGGGCATGAAAAACTGTTTTTT.